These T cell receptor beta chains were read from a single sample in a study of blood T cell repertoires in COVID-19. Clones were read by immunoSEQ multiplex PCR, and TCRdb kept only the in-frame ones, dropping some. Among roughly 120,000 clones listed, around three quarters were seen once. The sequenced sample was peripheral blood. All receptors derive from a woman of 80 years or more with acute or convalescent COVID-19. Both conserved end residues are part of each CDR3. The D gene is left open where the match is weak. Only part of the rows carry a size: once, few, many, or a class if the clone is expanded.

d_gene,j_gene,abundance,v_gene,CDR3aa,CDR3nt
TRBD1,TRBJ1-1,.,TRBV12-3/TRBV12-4,CASSLTTGVAFF,TGTGCCAGCAGCCTTACAACAGGGGTCGCTTTCTTT
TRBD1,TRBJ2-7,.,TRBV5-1,CASSPQGSKWEQYF,TGCGCCAGCAGCCCACAGGGGTCTAAGTGGGAGCAGTACTTC
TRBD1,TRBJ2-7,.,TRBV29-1,CSVGTGTYEQYF,TGCAGCGTTGGGACAGGGACCTACGAGCAGTACTTC
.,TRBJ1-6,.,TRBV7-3,CASSLIGGQSPLHF,TGTGCCAGCAGCTTAATTGGGGGACAATCACCCCTCCACTTT
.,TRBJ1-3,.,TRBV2,CASSQGFSGNTIYF,TGTGCCAGCAGTCAGGGATTCTCTGGAAACACCATATATTTT
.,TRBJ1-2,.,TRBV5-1,CASRTYDEGYTF,TGCGCCAGCAGGACTTACGACGAGGGCTACACCTTC
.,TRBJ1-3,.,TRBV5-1,CASSLVLADSGNTIYF,TGCGCCAGCAGCTTGGTCTTAGCGGACTCTGGAAACACCATATATTTT
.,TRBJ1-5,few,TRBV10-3,CAISEWGGNQPQHF,TGTGCCATCAGTGAATGGGGGGGGAATCAGCCCCAGCATTTT
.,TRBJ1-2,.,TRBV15,CATSRDDGYYGYTF,TGTGCCACCAGCAGAGATGACGGGTACTATGGCTACACCTTC
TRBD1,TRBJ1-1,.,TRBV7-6,CASSTYRGLNTEAFF,TGTGCCAGCAGCACATACAGGGGCCTGAACACTGAAGCTTTCTTT
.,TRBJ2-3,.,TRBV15,CATSRDQGRLNTDTQYF,TGTGCCACCAGCAGAGATCAAGGCAGGCTTAACACAGATACGCAGTATTTT
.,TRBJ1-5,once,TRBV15,CATSRGREERQPQHF,TGTGCCACCAGCAGAGGGAGGGAAGAGCGGCAGCCCCAGCATTTT
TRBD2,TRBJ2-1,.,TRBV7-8,CASSFGGGFYYNEQFF,TGTGCCAGCAGCTTTGGGGGGGGGTTTTACTACAATGAGCAGTTCTTC
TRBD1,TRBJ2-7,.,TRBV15,CATSPRQGVSYEQYF,TGTGCCACCAGCCCCCGACAGGGAGTATCCTACGAGCAGTACTTC
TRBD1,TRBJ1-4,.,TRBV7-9,CASSLIQGAPEKLFF,TGTGCCAGCAGCTTGATACAGGGGGCTCCTGAAAAACTGTTTTTT
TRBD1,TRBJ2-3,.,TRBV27,CASSRTGPGTDTQYF,TGTGCCAGCAGCCGGACAGGGCCAGGCACAGATACGCAGTATTTT
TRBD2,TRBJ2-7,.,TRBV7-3,CASSLSGGGPSYEQYF,TGTGCCAGTAGCTTAAGTGGCGGGGGGCCCTCCTACGAGCAGTACTTC
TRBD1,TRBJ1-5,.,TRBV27,CASSRSRDRVGNQPQHF,TGTGCCAGCAGTCGGTCCCGGGACAGGGTTGGGAATCAGCCCCAGCATTTT
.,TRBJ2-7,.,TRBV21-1,CASIKARDRAFYEQYF,TGTGCCAGCATCAAAGCCCGGGACAGGGCCTTCTACGAGCAGTACTTC
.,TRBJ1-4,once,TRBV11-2,CASSQGLNEKLFF,TGTGCCAGCAGCCAGGGGCTTAATGAAAAACTGTTTTTT
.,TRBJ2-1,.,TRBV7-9,CASSLAGARDWFF,TGTGCCAGCAGCTTAGCAGGGGCCCGAGATTGGTTCTTC
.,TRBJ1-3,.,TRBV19,CASSRQEDSGNTIYF,TGTGCCAGTAGTCGACAGGAGGACTCCGGAAACACCATATATTTT
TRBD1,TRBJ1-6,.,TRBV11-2,CASSLGSGGNNSPLHF,TGTGCCAGCAGCTTAGGGTCAGGGGGCAATAATTCACCCCTCCACTTT
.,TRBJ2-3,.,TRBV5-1,CASSLGLASTTDTQYF,TGCGCCAGCAGCTTGGGTCTGGCCAGTACCACAGATACGCAGTATTTT
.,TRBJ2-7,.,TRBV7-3,CASSLSAGGVYEQYF,TGTGCCAGCAGCTTATCGGCGGGCGGGGTATACGAGCAGTACTTC
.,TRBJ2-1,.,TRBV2,CASSDGRLSSYNEQFF,TGTGCCAGCAGTGATGGAAGACTCAGCTCCTACAATGAGCAGTTCTTC
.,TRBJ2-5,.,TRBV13,CASSLPSGGETQYF,TGTGCCAGCAGCCTGCCGTCCGGCGGAGAGACCCAGTACTTC
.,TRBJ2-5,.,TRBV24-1,CATSVNQETQYF,TGTGCCACCAGTGTCAACCAAGAGACCCAGTACTTC
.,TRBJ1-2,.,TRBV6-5,CASSAGPTRYGYTF,TGTGCCAGCAGCGCAGGGCCCACTCGCTATGGCTACACCTTC
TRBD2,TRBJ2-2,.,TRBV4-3,CASSQDKASGNTGELFF,TGCGCCAGCAGCCAAGATAAGGCTAGCGGTAACACCGGGGAGCTGTTTTTT
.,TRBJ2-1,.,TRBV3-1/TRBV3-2,CASSQDIRTYNEQFF,TGTGCCAGCAGCCAAGATATCAGAACCTACAATGAGCAGTTCTTC
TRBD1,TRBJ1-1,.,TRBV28,CASSLGRGDTEAFF,TGTGCCAGCAGTTTGGGCAGGGGGGACACTGAAGCTTTCTTT
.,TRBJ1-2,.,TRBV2,CASSPNLITGYGYTF,TGTGCCAGCAGCCCAAATCTTATTACAGGATATGGCTACACCTTC
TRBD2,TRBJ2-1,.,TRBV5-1,CASSLGRLAGGSVSYNEQFF,TGCGCCAGCAGCTTGGGTAGACTAGCGGGGGGCTCCGTGTCCTACAATGAGCAGTTCTTC
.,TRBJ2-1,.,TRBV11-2,CASRSARGLSSYNEQFF,TGTGCCAGCAGATCGGCGCGGGGGCTCAGCTCCTACAATGAGCAGTTCTTC
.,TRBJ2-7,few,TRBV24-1,CATSAGYEQYF,TGTGCCACCAGTGCCGGGTACGAGCAGTACTTC
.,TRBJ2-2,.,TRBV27,CASSIVRTNTGELFF,TGTGCCAGCAGTATCGTGCGGACGAACACCGGGGAGCTGTTTTTT
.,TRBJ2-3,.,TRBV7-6,CASSLSLGTDTQYF,TGTGCCAGCAGCTTGAGCCTGGGCACAGATACGCAGTATTTT
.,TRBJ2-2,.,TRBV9,CASSVSGGENTGELFF,TGTGCCAGCAGCGTAAGTGGCGGGGAGAACACCGGGGAGCTGTTTTTT
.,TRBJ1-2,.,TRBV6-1,CASSEAGIRRGALGYGYTF,TGTGCCAGCAGTGAAGCGGGTATTAGGAGGGGCGCCCTTGGCTATGGCTACACCTTC
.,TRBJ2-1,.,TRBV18,CASSSSGTGFSYNEQFF,TGTGCCAGCTCATCATCAGGCACAGGGTTCTCCTACAATGAGCAGTTCTTC
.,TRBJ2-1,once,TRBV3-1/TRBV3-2,CASSLMDTSSYNEQFF,TGTGCCAGCAGCCTAATGGACACGAGCTCCTACAATGAGCAGTTCTTC